The entry that follows covers one T cell receptor (beta chain) sequence. These data belong to a study of shared clonotypes between healthy human individuals. The CDR3 extends over 15 amino acids. The V gene lost 8 bases and the J gene lost 3 bases, with 18 bases spanning the gap. Germline V gene lookup returns CDR1 MNHNS and CDR2 SASEGT. The method was immunoSEQ multiplex PCR; TCRdb's version includes in-frame clones alone and lacks a portion of them. The repertoire holds millions of clones, with around nine tenths as singletons. The clonotype comes from a young man in good health. The chain carries TRBV6-1 and TRBJ2-3, with D perhaps TRBD1 (7 bases). The sample taken for sequencing was naive CD4+ T cells sorted from blood. The sample's subset: CD45RA+ positively selected. CDR3 amino acids: CASGLGAGGTDTQYF. The DNA for the CDR3 is TGTGCCAGCGGGTTGGGGGCAGGGGGGACAGATACGCAGTATTTT.